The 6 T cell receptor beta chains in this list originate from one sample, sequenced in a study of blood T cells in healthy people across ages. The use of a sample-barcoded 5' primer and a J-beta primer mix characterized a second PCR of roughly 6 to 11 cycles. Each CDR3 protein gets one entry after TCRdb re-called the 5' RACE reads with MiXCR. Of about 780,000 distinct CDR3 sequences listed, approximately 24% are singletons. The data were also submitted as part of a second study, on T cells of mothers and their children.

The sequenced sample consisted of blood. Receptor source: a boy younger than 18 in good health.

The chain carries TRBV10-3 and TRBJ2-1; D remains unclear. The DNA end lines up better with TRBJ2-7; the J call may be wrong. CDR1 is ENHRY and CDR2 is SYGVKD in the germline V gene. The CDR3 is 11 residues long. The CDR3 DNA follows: TGTGCCATCAGTGAAGGGAACGAGCAGTACTTC. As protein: CAISEGNEQYF.

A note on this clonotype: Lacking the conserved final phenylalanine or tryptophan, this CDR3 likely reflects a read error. The CDR3 nucleotides are TGTGCCAGCAGTTACGGAGTAAGCGGAGACGAGCAGTACCTC. Translation gives CASSYGVSGDEQYL. The chain combines TRBV6-5 with TRBJ2-7, with D maybe TRBD2 (5 bases). V lost 2 bases, J lost 5 bases, and 13 bases lay in between. The CDR3 sequence is 14 residues long. Germline CDR1 and CDR2: MNHEY and SVGAGI.

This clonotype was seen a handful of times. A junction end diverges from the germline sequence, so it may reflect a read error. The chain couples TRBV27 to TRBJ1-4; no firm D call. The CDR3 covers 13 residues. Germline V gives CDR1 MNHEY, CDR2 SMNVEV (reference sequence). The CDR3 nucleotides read TGTGCCAGCAGGTTATGGCAAGATGAAAAACTGTTTTTT. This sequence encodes CASRLWQDEKLFF.

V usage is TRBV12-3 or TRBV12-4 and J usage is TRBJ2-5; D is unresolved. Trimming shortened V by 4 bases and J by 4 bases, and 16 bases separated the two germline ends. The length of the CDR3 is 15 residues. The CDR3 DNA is TGTGCCAGCAGTTACCGGCGCTGGGTTAGAGAGACCCAGTACTTC. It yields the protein CASSYRRWVRETQYF.

CDR3 nucleotide sequence: TGCGCCAGCAGCCGTATGGGACTAGCGGGGATATACAATGAGCAGTTCTTC. Protein: CASSRMGLAGIYNEQFF. This chain uses TRBV5-1 with TRBJ2-1; 13 nucleotides line up with TRBD2. The CDR3 totals 17 residues. Germline assignment: CDR1 SGHRS and CDR2 YFSETQ. With 4 bases clipped from V and 4 bases from J, the junction kept 8 bases outside the gene matches.

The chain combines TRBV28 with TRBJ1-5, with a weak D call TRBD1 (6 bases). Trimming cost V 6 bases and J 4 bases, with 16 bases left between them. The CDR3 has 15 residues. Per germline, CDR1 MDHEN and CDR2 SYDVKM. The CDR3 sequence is CASRPQGRTNQPQHF. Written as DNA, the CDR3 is TGTGCCAGCAGGCCACAGGGACGGACTAATCAGCCCCAGCATTTT.